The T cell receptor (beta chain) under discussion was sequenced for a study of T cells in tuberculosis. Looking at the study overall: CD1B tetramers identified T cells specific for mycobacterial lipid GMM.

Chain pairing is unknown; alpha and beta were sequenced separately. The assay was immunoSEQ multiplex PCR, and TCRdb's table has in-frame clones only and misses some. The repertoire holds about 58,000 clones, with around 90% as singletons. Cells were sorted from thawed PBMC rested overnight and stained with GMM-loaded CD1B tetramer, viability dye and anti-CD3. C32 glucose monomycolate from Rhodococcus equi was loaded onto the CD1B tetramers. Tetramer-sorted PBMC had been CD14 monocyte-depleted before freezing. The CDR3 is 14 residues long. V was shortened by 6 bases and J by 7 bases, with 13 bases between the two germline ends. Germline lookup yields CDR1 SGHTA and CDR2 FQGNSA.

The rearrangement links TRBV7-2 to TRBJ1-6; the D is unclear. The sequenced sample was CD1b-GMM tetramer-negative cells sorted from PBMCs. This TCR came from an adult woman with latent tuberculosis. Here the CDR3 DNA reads TGTGCCAGCAGGCACCTGCTCCGGAATTCACCCCTCCACTTT. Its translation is CASRHLLRNSPLHF.